This T cell receptor beta chain was captured by sequencing in a study of blood T cell repertoires in COVID-19. Turning to the study itself: Sample material is recorded as cDNA or gDNA derived from T cells, B-cell-depleted T cells, or PBMCs.

Per the study methods: From reference gene primer amplification, estimates of nucleated cell counts were derived. Sequencing used immunoSEQ multiplex PCR; TCRdb keeps in-frame clones, though not all of them. The V and J calls and clone size come from that table; D and trimming were worked out from the DNA. This sample carries 140,000 to 150,000 clones, approximately 85% of them seen once, and the ten largest clones take around 8%. A Seattle source enrolled patients during active infection and followed them longitudinally. The germline CDR1 and CDR2 sequences are LGHNA and YSLEER. The V end lost 0 bases, the J end lost 4 bases, and 10 bases lay between the germline ends. The CDR3 is made up of 15 amino acids.

The source is a woman aged 55-75 years with COVID-19, enrolled during active disease. The rearrangement uses TRBV4-3 and TRBJ1-3; no clear D gene. Sequenced: peripheral blood. The CDR3 here is CASSQDFTVGNTIYF. The CDR3 DNA sequence: TGCGCCAGCAGCCAAGACTTTACAGTCGGAAACACCATATATTTT.